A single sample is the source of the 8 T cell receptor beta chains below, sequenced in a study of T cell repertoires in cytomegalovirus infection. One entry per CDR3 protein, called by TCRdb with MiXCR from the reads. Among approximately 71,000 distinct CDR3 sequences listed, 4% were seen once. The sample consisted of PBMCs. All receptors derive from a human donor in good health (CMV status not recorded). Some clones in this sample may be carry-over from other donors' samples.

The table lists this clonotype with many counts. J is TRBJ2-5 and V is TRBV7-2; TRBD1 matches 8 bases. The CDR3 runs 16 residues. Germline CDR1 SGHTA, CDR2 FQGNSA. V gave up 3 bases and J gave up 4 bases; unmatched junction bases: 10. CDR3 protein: CASSFMGDRLAETQYF. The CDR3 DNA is TGTGCCAGCAGCTTTATGGGGGACAGGTTGGCAGAGACCCAGTACTTC. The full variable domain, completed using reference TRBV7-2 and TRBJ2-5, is GAGVSQSPSNKVTEKGKDVELRCDPISGHTALYWYRQSLGQGLEFLIYFQGNSAPDKSGLPSDRFSAERTGGSVSTLTIQRTQQEDSAVYLCASSFMGDRLAETQYFGPGTRLLVL.

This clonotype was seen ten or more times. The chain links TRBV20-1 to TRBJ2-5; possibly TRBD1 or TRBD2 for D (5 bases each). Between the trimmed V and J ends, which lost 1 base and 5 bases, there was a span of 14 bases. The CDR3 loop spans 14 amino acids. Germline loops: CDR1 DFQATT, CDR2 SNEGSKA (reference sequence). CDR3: CSARGPLGRETQYF. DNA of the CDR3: TGCAGTGCTAGAGGTCCCCTGGGACGTGAGACCCAGTACTTC.

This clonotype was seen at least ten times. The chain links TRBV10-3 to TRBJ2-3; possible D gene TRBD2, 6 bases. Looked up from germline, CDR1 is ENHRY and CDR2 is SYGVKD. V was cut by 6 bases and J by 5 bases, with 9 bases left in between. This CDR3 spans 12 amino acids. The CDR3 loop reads CAISRERDTQYF. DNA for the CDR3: TGTGCCATCAGCCGGGAGAGAGATACGCAGTATTTT.

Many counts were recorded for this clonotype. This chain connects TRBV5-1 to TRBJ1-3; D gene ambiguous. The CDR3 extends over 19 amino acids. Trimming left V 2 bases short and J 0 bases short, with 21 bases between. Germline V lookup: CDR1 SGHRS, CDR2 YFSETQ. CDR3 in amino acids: CASSLLVLNLWLSGNTIYF. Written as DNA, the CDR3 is TGCGCCAGCAGCTTATTAGTTCTGAACCTCTGGCTCTCTGGAAACACCATATATTTT.

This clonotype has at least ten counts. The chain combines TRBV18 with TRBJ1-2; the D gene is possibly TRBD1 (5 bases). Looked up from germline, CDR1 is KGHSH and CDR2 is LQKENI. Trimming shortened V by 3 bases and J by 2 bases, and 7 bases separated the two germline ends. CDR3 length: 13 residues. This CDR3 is CASSPTENYGYTF. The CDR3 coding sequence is TGTGCCAGCTCACCGACAGAGAACTATGGCTACACCTTC.

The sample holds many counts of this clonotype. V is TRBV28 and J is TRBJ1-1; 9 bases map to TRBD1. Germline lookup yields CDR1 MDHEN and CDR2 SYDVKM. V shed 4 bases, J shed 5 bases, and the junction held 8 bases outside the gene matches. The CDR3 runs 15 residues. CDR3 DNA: TGTGCCAGCAGTTATAACAGGGGGCGGTATACTGAAGCTTTCTTT. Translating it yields CASSYNRGRYTEAFF.

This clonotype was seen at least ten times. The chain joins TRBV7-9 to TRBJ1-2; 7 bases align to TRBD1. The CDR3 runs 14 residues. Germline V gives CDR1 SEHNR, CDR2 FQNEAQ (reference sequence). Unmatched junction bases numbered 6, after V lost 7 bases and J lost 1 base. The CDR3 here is CASNTGVLNYGYTF. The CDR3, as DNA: TGTGCCAGCAACACAGGGGTACTTAACTATGGCTACACCTTC.

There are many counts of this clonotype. CDR3 bases: TGTGCCAGCAGCGGGGGACTGAATGAGCAGTTCTTC. Its protein is CASSGGLNEQFF. The chain carries TRBV7-2 and TRBJ2-1, with D possibly TRBD2 on 6 matching bases. Germline loops: CDR1 SGHTA, CDR2 FQGNSA. The CDR3 covers 12 residues. The V gene lost 5 bases and the J gene lost 7 bases, with 9 bases spanning the gap.